These T cell receptor beta chains were read from a single sample in a study of a mutant IDH1 vaccine in newly diagnosed glioma. No antigens are known for them. Measured with immunoSEQ multiplex PCR; TCRdb has only the in-frame clones, and not every one. The sample yields around 50,000 clones, around 90% seen once. Here the sequenced sample was PBMCs, taken from a glioma patient whose treatment included an IDH1 peptide vaccine. The receptor source for this set is a middle-aged woman with glioma. Both conserved end residues are part of each CDR3. The D gene is left open where the match is weak. Clone size appears in some rows only: once, few, many, or a class for an expanded clone.

V	size	J	D	DNA	CDR3
TRBV11-2	-	TRBJ2-3	-	TGTGCCAGCAGCCGGACACAGACAGATACGCAGTATTTT	CASSRTQTDTQYF
TRBV6-5	-	TRBJ2-2	-	TGTGCCAGCAGCCTAGGGTTGGGGGTTAGCGGGGAGCTGTTTTTT	CASSLGLGVSGELFF
TRBV2	-	TRBJ2-7	TRBD2	TGTGCCAGCATTCGGGAGGGCCTTCGATACGAGCAGTACTTC	CASIREGLRYEQYF
TRBV2	-	TRBJ2-7	TRBD1	TGTGCCAGCCGATGGGACAGGGAATACTACGAGCAGTACTTC	CASRWDREYYEQYF
TRBV10-1	-	TRBJ2-7	-	TGCGCCAGCAGTGAGGGCCTTAGCTCCTACGAGCAGTACTTC	CASSEGLSSYEQYF
TRBV7-6	-	TRBJ1-2	-	TGTGCCAGCAGCTTCGGGGGTAACTATGGCTACACCTTC	CASSFGGNYGYTF
TRBV6-5	-	TRBJ1-2	TRBD1	TGTGCCAGCAGTATGACAGGGGTAAATGGCTACACCTTC	CASSMTGVNGYTF
TRBV5-1	-	TRBJ2-7	TRBD1	TGCGCCAGCAGCTTGGCCCTAGCAGGGGGCACGGACGAGCAGTACTTC	CASSLALAGGTDEQYF
TRBV19	-	TRBJ2-3	-	TGTGCCAGTAGTATCTTGGCGACGGACCCTCGGGATACGCAGTATTTT	CASSILATDPRDTQYF
TRBV5-1	-	TRBJ2-2	-	TGCGCCAGCACCCCCCCGGCAGGGGTAGTGGCCACCGGGGAGCTGTTTTTT	CASTPPAGVVATGELFF
TRBV25-1	-	TRBJ2-7	-	TGTGCCAGCAGTATACTTCGACAGAAACCCTACGAGCAGTACTTC	CASSILRQKPYEQYF
TRBV11-2	-	TRBJ2-5	-	TGTGCCAGCAGCTTAGGTATTAGGGGGGAGACCCAGTACTTC	CASSLGIRGETQYF
TRBV2	-	TRBJ1-2	-	TGTGCCAGCAGGGACGGTGTCTGGGGCCTCGGGGACTATGGCTACACCTTC	CASRDGVWGLGDYGYTF
TRBV18	-	TRBJ2-7	-	TGTGCCAGCTCACCTCGTGGAAACGGAGGTTACGAGCAGTACTTC	CASSPRGNGGYEQYF
TRBV12-5	-	TRBJ1-6	-	TGTGCTAGTGGTTTGGTAGTTACGGGGGCGAATCTCAATTCACCCCTCCACTTT	CASGLVVTGANLNSPLHF
TRBV9	-	TRBJ1-3	TRBD1	TGTGCCAGCAGCGTGGAGGGGGCTTATGGAAACACCATATATTTT	CASSVEGAYGNTIYF
TRBV2	-	TRBJ1-2	-	TGTGCCAGCAGGGAGAAGGGGATCTATGGCTACACCTTC	CASREKGIYGYTF
TRBV4-1	-	TRBJ2-1	TRBD1	TGCGCCAGCAGCCAAGAGGGGACAGGGGGCTACAATGAGCAGTTCTTC	CASSQEGTGGYNEQFF
TRBV6-1	-	TRBJ1-1	-	TGTGCCAGCAGTGAAGATGGGGCACGTAACGCTTTCTTT	CASSEDGARNAFF
TRBV10-1	once	TRBJ2-7	-	TGCGCCAGCAGTACAGACAGACCTAGCTCCTACGAGCAGTACTTC	CASSTDRPSSYEQYF
TRBV29-1	few	TRBJ1-1	TRBD1	TGCAGCGTGGACCGACAGGGCACTGAAGCTTTCTTT	CSVDRQGTEAFF
TRBV19	-	TRBJ2-7	TRBD1	TGTGCCAGTAGTATTGACAGGGTGACCTACGAGCAGTACTTC	CASSIDRVTYEQYF
TRBV5-6	-	TRBJ2-3	TRBD2	TGTGCCAGCAGCGCATTAGGGCGGGGGGGCCGAACAGATACGCAGTATTTT	CASSALGRGGRTDTQYF
TRBV20-1	-	TRBJ2-1	-	TGCAGTGCCCGGTACAATGAGCAGTTCTTC	CSARYNEQFF
TRBV10-3	-	TRBJ1-2	-	TGTGCCATCAGTGAGCCTGCCGGGGCAGTAAACTATGGCTACACCTTC	CAISEPAGAVNYGYTF
TRBV18	-	TRBJ1-2	TRBD1	TGTGCCAGCTCCCGCGACAGGGGCGCCCTGCGGGACTATGGCTACACCTTC	CASSRDRGALRDYGYTF
TRBV21-1	-	TRBJ1-5	-	TGTGCCAGCACCCCCCGACCGGGCCCGGGGCAGCCCCAGCATTTT	CASTPRPGPGQPQHF
TRBV19	-	TRBJ1-5	-	TGTGCCAGTAGTAGGGGCTGGGCAGGGGCCAATCAGCCCCAGCATTTT	CASSRGWAGANQPQHF
TRBV4-1	-	TRBJ2-7	TRBD1	TGCGCCAGCAGCCTTCAAAGGACAGGGGGCTACGAGCAGTACTTC	CASSLQRTGGYEQYF
TRBV20-1	-	TRBJ2-5	-	TGCAGTGCTAGTTCCGGAGAGACCCAGTACTTC	CSASSGETQYF
TRBV10-1	-	TRBJ1-1	-	TGCGCCAGCAGTCGAGGGTCAACTGAAGCTTTCTTT	CASSRGSTEAFF
TRBV21-1	once	TRBJ2-3	-	TGTGCCAGCAGCAAAGCGCCCCTAGCGGATACGCAGTATTTT	CASSKAPLADTQYF
TRBV2	-	TRBJ2-7	-	TGTGCCAGCAGTGATTTGGGGGAGTCCTACGAGCAGTACTTC	CASSDLGESYEQYF
TRBV5-4	-	TRBJ1-6	TRBD1	TGTGCCAGCAGCTTGTATCAGGGGGAAAATCCACCCCTCCACTTT	CASSLYQGENPPLHF
TRBV5-8	-	TRBJ2-6	-	TGTGCCAGCAGCTTGGGACATTTCTCTGGGGCCAACGTCCTGACTTTC	CASSLGHFSGANVLTF
TRBV7-2	-	TRBJ2-3	-	TGTGCCAGCAGCCCCCCGTTTTCAGATACGCAGTATTTT	CASSPPFSDTQYF
TRBV18	-	TRBJ1-5	TRBD1	TGTGCCAGCTCACCCGGGACAGGGCCTAGTGGGCCCCAGCATTTT	CASSPGTGPSGPQHF
TRBV5-1	-	TRBJ2-5	-	TGCGCCAGCAGCTTGCTAGGCGAGACCCAGTACTTC	CASSLLGETQYF
TRBV5-6	few	TRBJ1-1	TRBD1	TGTGCCAGCAGCTGGGGGACAGGGAACACTGAAGCTTTCTTT	CASSWGTGNTEAFF
TRBV9	-	TRBJ2-7	TRBD1	TGTGCCAGCAGCCCCGGACAGGGGGCCTACGAGCAGTACTTC	CASSPGQGAYEQYF
TRBV29-1	-	TRBJ2-3	TRBD2	TGCAGCGTTGAAAGTAGCCTAGCGGCCTACACAGATACGCAGTATTTT	CSVESSLAAYTDTQYF
TRBV5-6	-	TRBJ1-3	TRBD1	TGTGCCAGCAGTGCCGGGACAGGGCCCTCTGGAAACACCATATATTTT	CASSAGTGPSGNTIYF
TRBV5-1	-	TRBJ1-2	-	TGCGCCAGCAGCGAGGGTAACTATGGCTACACCTTC	CASSEGNYGYTF
TRBV7-2	-	TRBJ2-6	-	TGTGCCAGCAGCTTAACACGGGCTGGGGCCAACGTCCTGACTTTC	CASSLTRAGANVLTF
TRBV12-5	-	TRBJ1-2	TRBD1	TGTGCTAGTGGTGGCGGACAGGGGGTCGGCTACACCTTC	CASGGGQGVGYTF
TRBV5-8	-	TRBJ2-7	TRBD2	TGTGCCAGCAGGCGAAGGACTAGCGGGTACGAGCAGTACTTC	CASRRRTSGYEQYF
TRBV7-2	-	TRBJ1-5	-	TGTGCCAGCAGCTTAGGGGGACTCAATCAGCCCCAGCATTTT	CASSLGGLNQPQHF
TRBV7-8	few	TRBJ2-3	TRBD2	TGTGCCAGCAGCGCCTCACTAGCGGGGCTCACAGATACGCAGTATTTT	CASSASLAGLTDTQYF
TRBV29-1	-	TRBJ1-2	-	TGCAGCGTTGAAGACTATGGCTACACCTTC	CSVEDYGYTF